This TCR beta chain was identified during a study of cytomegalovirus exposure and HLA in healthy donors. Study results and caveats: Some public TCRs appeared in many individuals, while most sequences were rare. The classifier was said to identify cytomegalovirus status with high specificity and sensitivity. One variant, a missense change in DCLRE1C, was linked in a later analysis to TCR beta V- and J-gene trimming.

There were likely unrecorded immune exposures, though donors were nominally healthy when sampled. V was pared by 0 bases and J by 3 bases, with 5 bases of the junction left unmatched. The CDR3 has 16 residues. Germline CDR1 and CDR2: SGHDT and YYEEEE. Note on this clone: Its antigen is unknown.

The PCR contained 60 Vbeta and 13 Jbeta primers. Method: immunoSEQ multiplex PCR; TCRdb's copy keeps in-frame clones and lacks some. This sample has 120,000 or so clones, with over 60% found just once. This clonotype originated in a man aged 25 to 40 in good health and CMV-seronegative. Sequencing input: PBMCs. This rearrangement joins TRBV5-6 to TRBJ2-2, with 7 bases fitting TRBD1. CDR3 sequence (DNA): TGTGCCAGCAGCTTGGTCTTGACAGGGCACACCGGGGAGCTGTTTTTT. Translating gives CASSLVLTGHTGELFF.